This TCR beta chain was documented in a study of T cell responses to AZD1222 COVID-19 vaccine. On the study more broadly: Doses given second, at about 4 or about 12 weeks, were pooled.

Clones were read by immunoSEQ multiplex PCR, and TCRdb kept only the in-frame ones, dropping some. The sample carries some 160,000 clones, just under 95% recorded once. Per the germline V gene, CDR1 is MNHEY and CDR2 is SMNVEV (reference sequence). This CDR3 contains 16 residues. After removal of 7 bases from V and 5 bases from J, the junction contained 14 bases not matched to a gene. As regards this clone: Its matching antigen is unknown.

Findings of the study overall: Vaccine-associated CD4 TCRs ranged over spike, dominating at 160-218 and 743-854. Among the donors, most were white British and more were female, and clonal diversity was possibly underestimated. Only six or seven AZD1222 recipients tested seropositive at baseline.

The origin of this receptor is an adult in good health. The rearrangement joins TRBV27 to TRBJ2-5, with 9 bases that match TRBD1. The source material was peripheral blood, sampled on day 0 of AZD1222 vaccination. The CDR3 reads CASMGYGTGFMETQYF. The CDR3 region has the DNA TGTGCCAGCATGGGGTATGGGACAGGGTTCATGGAGACCCAGTACTTC.